Reported below is one T cell receptor (beta chain). Its target is unknown. This sample stems from a study of chemoradiotherapy in HPV16-positive cancers. Study details: Candidate HPV-specific clones and shared TCR motifs came from a couple of HPV16-positive patients.

Deletions cut 4 bases from V and 2 bases from J, with 13 bases between. Germline lookup yields CDR1 SGHRS and CDR2 YFSETQ. The CDR3 covers 14 residues. Overall study findings and caveats: Functional assays defining HPV-specific T cells used only a couple of HPV16-positive patients. Non-HPV-specific T cells did not expand in tumors during treatment, whereas candidate HPV-specific clones and E7-related motifs did.

Produced via immunoSEQ multiplex PCR; TCRdb's table is partial and in-frame only. Counted here are around 17,000 clones, 89% occurring once; the ten biggest clones make up about 2.3%. The receptor was isolated from a human donor with HPV-associated anogenital cancer. Sequencing was performed on blood, taken from a patient who underwent chemoradiotherapy. The chain employs TRBV5-1 and TRBJ2-7; D may be TRBD1 (7 bases). The CDR3 nucleotides read TGCGCCAGCAGCCGGGGGCAGGGGGCCTACGAGCAGTACTTC. Protein product: CASSRGQGAYEQYF.